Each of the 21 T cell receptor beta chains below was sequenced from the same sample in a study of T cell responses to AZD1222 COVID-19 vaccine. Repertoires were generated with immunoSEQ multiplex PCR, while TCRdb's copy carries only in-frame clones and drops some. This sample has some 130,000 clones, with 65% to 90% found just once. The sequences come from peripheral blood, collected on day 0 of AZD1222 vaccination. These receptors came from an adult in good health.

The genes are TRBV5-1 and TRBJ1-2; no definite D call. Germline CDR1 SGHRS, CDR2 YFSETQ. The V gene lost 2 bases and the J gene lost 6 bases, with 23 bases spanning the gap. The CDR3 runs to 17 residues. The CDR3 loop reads CASSFGRVGRVLDGYTF. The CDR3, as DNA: TGCGCCAGCAGCTTCGGCCGGGTTGGGCGAGTCCTCGATGGCTACACCTTC.

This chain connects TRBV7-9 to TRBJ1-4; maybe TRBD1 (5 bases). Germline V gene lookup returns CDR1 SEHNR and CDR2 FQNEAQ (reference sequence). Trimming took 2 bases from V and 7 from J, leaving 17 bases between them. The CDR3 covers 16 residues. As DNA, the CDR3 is TGTGCCAGCAGCTTACATACAGGACCCCGGGGTGAAAAACTGTTTTTT. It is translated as CASSLHTGPRGEKLFF.

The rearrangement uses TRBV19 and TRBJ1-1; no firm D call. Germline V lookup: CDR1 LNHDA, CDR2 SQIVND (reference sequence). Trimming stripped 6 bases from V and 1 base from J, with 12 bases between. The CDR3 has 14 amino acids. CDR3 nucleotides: TGTGCCAGTAGCGCGACATTTTCGAACACTGAAGCTTTCTTT. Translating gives CASSATFSNTEAFF.

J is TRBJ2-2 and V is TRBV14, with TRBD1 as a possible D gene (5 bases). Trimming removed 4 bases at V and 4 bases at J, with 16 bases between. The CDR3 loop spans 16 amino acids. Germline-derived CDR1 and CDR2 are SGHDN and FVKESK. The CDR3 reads CASSPSLDSSTGELFF. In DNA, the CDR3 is TGTGCCAGCAGCCCGTCCCTAGACAGTAGCACCGGGGAGCTGTTTTTT. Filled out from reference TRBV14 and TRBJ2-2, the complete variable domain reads EAGVTQFPSHSVIEKGQTVTLRCDPISGHDNLYWYRRVMGKEIKFLLHFVKESKQDESGMPNNRFLAERTGGTYSTLKVQPAELEDSGVYFCASSPSLDSSTGELFFGEGSRLTVL.

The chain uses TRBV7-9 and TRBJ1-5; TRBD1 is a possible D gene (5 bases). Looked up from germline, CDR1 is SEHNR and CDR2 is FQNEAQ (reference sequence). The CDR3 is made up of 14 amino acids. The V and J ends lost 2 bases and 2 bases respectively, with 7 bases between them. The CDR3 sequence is CASSLQGGNQPQHF. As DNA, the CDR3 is TGTGCCAGCAGCTTACAGGGAGGCAATCAGCCCCAGCATTTT.

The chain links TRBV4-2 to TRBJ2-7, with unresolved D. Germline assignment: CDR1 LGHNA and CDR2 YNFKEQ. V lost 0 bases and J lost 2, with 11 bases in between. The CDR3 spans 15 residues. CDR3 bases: TGTGCCAGCAGCCAAGATCCCAGGCGTACCTACGAGCAGTACTTC. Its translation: CASSQDPRRTYEQYF.

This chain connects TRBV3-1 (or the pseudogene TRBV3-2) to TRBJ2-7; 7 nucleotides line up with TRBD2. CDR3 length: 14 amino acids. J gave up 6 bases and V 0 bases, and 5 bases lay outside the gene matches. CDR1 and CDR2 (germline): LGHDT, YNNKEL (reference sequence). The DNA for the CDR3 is TGTGCCAGCAGCCAAGATGGCCGGACTAGCGAGCAGTACTTC. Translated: CASSQDGRTSEQYF.

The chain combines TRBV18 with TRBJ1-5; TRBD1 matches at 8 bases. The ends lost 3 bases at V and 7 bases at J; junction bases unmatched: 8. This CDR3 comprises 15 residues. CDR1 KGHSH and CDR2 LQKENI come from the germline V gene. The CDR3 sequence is CASSPSSTGEQPQHF. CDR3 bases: TGTGCCAGCTCACCCTCGTCGACAGGGGAGCAGCCCCAGCATTTT.

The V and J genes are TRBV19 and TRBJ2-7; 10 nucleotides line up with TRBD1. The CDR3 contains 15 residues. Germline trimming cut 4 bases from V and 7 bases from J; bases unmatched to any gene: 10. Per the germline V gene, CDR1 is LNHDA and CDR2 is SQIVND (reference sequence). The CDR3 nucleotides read TGTGCCAGTAGTACGTCCGGGACAGGGGACGGGGAGCAGTACTTC. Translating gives CASSTSGTGDGEQYF.

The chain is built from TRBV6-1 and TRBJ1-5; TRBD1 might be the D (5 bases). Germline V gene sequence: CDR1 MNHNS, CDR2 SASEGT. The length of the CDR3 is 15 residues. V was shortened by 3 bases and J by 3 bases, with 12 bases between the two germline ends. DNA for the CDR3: TGTGCCAGCAGTGATATGTGGGGGAACAATCAGCCCCAGCATTTT. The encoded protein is CASSDMWGNNQPQHF.

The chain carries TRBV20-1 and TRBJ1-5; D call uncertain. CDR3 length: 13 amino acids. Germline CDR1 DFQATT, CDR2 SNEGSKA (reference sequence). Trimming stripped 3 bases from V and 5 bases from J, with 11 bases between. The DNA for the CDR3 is TGCAGTGCTAGTCGCCAGGTGGATCAGCCCCAGCATTTT. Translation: CSASRQVDQPQHF.

The CDR3 loop is CASSHRVSPEKLFF. The CDR3 bases are TGTGCCAGTAGTCACAGGGTTTCCCCTGAAAAACTGTTTTTT. V usage is TRBV19 and J usage is TRBJ1-4, with D perhaps matching TRBD1 (6 bases). CDR1 LNHDA and CDR2 SQIVND come from the germline V gene (reference sequence). The CDR3 is 14 residues long. V lost 5 bases, J lost 7 bases, and 14 bases lay in between.

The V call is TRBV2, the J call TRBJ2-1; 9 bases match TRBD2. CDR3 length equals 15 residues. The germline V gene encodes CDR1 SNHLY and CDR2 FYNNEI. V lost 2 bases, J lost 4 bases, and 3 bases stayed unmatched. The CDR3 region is CASSESSGGYNEQFF. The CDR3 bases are TGTGCCAGCAGTGAAAGTAGCGGGGGTTACAATGAGCAGTTCTTC.

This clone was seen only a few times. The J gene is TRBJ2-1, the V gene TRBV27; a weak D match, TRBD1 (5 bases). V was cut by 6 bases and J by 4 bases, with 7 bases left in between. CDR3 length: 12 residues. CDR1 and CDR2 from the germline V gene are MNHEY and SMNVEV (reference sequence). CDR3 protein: CASRAGYNEQFF. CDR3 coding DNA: TGTGCCAGCAGGGCAGGGTACAATGAGCAGTTCTTC.

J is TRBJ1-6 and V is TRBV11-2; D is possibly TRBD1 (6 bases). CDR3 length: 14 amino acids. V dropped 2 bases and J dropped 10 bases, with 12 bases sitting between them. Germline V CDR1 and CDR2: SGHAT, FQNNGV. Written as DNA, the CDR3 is TGTGCCAGCAGCTTAACAGGGTCAGACTCACCCCTCCACTTT. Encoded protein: CASSLTGSDSPLHF.

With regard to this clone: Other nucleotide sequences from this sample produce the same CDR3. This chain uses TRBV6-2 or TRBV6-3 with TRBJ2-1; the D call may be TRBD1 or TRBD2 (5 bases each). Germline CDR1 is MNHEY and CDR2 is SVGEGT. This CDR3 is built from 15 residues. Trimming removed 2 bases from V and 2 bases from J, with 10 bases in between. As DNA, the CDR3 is TGTGCCAGCAGTTACACTGGGGGTGCCTACAATGAGCAGTTCTTC. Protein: CASSYTGGAYNEQFF.

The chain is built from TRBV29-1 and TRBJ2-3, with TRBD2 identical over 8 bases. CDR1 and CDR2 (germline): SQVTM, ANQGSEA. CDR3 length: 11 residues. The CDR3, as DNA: TGCAGTAGCGGGGGCACAGATACGCAGTATTTT. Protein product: CSSGGTDTQYF.

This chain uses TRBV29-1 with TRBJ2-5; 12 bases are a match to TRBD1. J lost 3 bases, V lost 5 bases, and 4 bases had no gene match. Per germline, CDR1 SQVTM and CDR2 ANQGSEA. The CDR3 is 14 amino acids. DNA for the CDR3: TGCAGCGTTAAAGGGACAGGGGGCGAAGAGACCCAGTACTTC. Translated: CSVKGTGGEETQYF.

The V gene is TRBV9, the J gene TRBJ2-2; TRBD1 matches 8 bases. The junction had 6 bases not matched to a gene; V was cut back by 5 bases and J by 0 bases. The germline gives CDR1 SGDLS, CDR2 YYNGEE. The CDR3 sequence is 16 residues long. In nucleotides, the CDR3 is TGTGCCAGCAGAGGTCAGGGACAGGCGAACACCGGGGAGCTGTTTTTT. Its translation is CASRGQGQANTGELFF. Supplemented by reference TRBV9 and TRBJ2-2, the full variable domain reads DSGVTQTPKHLITATGQRVTLRCSPRSGDLSVYWYQQSLDQGLQFLIQYYNGEERAKGNILERFSAQQFPDLHSELNLSSLELGDSALYFCASRGQGQANTGELFFGEGSRLTVL.

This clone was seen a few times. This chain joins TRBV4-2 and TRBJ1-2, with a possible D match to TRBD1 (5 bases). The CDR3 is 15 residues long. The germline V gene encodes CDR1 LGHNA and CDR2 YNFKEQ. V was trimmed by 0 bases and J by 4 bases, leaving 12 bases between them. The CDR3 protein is CASSQENRGFYGYTF. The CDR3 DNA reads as TGTGCCAGCAGCCAAGAAAATAGGGGATTCTATGGCTACACCTTC.

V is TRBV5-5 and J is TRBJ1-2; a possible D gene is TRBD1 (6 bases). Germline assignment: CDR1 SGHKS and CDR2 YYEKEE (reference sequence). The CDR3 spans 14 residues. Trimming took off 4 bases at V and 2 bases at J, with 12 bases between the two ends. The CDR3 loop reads CASSQDSSNYGYTF. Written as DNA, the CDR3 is TGTGCCAGCAGCCAGGACAGTTCGAACTATGGCTACACCTTC.